A selection of T cell receptor beta chains follows, all from one sample in a study of T cells in Graves' hyperthyroidism and ophthalmopathy. One entry per CDR3 protein results from TCRdb running MiXCR on the multiplex PCR reads. The data show around 300,000 distinct CDR3 sequences, with roughly 15% seen just once and 30% to 35% held by the top ten. Sequencing was carried out using blood. These receptors came from a woman aged 40 to 50 with Graves' ophthalmopathy. Both conserved end residues are part of each CDR3. Clone size is given for some rows only: seen once, a few or many times, or a class if the clone is expanded.

size	V	CDR3
many	TRBV15	CATSNPGRGGQYF
few	TRBV4-1	CASSQDQGFGTEAFF
many	TRBV28	CASSSSDRNEQYF
many	TRBV7-9	CASSDRTAEQYF
many	TRBV3-1	CASRRGTSGGGTQYF
many	TRBV28	CASSPDSSRAFF
few	TRBV30	CAWSGQSNTGELFF
few	TRBV7-8	CASSLGVTNTGELFF
few	TRBV6-1	CASSDRQPQHF
many	TRBV6-1	CASRKTSGGITDTQYF
few	TRBV20-1	CSARLGALGEAFF
many	TRBV12-3/TRBV12-4	CASSLGQVEDTGELFF
.	TRBV10-1	CASSEWGNSPLHF